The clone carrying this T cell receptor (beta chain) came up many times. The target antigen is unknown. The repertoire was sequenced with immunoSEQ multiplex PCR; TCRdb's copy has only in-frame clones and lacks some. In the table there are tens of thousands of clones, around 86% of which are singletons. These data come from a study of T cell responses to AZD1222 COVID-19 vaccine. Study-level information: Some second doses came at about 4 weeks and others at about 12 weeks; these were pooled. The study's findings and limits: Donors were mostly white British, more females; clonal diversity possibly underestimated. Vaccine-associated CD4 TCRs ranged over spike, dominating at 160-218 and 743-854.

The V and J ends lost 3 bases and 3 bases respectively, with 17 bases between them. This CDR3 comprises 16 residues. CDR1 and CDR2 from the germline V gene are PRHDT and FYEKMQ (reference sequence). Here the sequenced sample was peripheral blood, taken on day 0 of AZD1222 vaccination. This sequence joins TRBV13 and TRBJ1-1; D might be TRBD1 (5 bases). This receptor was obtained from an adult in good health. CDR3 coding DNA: TGTGCCAGCAGCTTCGGAACGGGGCGAGAAGACACTGAAGCTTTCTTT. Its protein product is CASSFGTGREDTEAFF.